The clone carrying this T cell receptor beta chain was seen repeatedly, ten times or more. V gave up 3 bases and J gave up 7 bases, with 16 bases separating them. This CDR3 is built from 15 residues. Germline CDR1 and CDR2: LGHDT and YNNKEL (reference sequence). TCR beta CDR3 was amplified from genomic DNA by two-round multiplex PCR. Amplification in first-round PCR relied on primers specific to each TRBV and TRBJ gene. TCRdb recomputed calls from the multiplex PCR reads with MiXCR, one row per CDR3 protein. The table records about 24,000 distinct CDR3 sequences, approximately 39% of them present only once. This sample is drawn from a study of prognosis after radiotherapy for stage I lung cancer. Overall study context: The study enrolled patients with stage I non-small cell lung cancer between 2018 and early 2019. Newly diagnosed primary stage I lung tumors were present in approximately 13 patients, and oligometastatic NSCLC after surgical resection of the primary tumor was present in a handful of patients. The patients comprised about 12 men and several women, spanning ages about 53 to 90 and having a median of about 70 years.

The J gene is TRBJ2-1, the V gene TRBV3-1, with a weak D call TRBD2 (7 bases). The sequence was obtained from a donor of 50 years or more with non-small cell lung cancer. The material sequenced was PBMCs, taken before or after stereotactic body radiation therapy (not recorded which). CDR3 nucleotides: TGTGCCAGCAGCCAGGAGGGGGGGGTTGGTAATGAGCAGTTCTTC. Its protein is CASSQEGGVGNEQFF.